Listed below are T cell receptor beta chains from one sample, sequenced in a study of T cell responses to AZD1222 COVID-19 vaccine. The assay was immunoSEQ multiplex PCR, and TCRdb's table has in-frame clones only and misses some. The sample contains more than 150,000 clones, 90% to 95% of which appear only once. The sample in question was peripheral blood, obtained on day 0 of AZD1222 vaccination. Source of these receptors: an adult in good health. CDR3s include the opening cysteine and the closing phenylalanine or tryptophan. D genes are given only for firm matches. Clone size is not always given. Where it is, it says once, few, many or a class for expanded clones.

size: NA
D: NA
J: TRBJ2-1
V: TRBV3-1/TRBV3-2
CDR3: CASSSQRGLGTEQFF
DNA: TGTGCCAGCAGCTCGCAAAGGGGTTTGGGGACTGAGCAGTTCTTC

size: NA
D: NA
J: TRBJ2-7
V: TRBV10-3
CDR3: CAISVAAAYEQYF
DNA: TGTGCCATCAGTGTAGCGGCGGCCTACGAGCAGTACTTC

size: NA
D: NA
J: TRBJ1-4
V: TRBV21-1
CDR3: CASSSHRARGKLFF
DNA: TGTGCCAGCAGCAGCCACCGGGCCCGGGGAAAACTGTTTTTT

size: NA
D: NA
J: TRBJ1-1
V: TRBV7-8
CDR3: CASSPHEGSTNTEAFF
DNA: TGTGCCAGCAGCCCCCACGAGGGGAGCACGAACACTGAAGCTTTCTTT

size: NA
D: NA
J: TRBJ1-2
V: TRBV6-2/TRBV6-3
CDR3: CASSYDEGNYGYTF
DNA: TGTGCCAGCAGTTACGACGAGGGTAACTATGGCTACACCTTC

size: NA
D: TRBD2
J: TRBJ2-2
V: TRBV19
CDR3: CASSIPSGVSTGELFF
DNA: TGTGCCAGTAGTATCCCTAGCGGGGTCTCCACCGGGGAGCTGTTTTTT

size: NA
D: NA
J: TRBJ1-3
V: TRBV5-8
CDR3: CASSLFQFSGNTIYF
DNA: TGTGCCAGCAGCTTATTCCAATTCTCTGGAAACACCATATATTTT

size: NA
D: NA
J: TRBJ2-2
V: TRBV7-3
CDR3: CASSSAQPNTGELFF
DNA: TGTGCCAGCAGCTCGGCCCAACCGAACACCGGGGAGCTGTTTTTT

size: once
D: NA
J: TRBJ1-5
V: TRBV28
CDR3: CASSSGAGGQPQHF
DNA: TGTGCCAGCAGTTCAGGGGCTGGGGGTCAGCCCCAGCATTTT

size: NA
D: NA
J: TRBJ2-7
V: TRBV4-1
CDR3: CASSVIDGDYEQYF
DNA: TGCGCCAGCTCCGTCATCGACGGGGACTACGAGCAGTACTTC

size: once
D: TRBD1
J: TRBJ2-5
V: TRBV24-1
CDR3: CATSDHTGGGETQYF
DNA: TGTGCCACCAGTGATCACACAGGGGGCGGTGAGACCCAGTACTTC